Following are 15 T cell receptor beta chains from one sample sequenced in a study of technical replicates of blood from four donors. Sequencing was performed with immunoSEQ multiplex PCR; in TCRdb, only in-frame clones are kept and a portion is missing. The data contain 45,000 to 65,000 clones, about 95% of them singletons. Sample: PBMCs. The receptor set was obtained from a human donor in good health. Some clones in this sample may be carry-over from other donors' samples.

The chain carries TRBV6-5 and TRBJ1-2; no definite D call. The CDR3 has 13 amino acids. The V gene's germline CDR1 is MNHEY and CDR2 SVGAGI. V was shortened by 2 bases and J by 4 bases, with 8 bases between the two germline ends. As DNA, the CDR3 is TGTGCCAGCAGTTACAGATCCGGCTATGGCTACACCTTC. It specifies CASSYRSGYGYTF.

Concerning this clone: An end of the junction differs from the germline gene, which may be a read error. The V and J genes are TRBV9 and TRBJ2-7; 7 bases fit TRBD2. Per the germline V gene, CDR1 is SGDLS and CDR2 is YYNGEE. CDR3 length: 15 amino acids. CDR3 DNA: TGTGCCAGCAGCGTGGGGTCGACTAGCTCCGACGAGCAGTACTTC. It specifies CASSVGSTSSDEQYF.

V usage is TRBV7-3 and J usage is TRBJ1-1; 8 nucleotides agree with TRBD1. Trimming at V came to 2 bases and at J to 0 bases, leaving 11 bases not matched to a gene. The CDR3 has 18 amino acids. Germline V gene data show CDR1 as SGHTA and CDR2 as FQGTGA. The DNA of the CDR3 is TGTGCCAGCAGCTTACGGGCAGGGGGCGGCATAATGAACACTGAAGCTTTCTTT. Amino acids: CASSLRAGGGIMNTEAFF.

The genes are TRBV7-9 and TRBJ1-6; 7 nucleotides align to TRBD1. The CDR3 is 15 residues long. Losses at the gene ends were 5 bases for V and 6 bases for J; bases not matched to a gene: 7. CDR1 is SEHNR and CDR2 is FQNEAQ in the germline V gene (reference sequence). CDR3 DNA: TGTGCCAGCAGCCTCCGGGACAGCATTAATTCACCCCTCCACTTT. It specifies CASSLRDSINSPLHF.

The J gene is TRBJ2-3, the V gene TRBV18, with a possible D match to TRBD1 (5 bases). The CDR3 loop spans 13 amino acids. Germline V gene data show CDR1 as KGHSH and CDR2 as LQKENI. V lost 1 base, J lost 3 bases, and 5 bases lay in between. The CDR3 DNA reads TGTGCCAGCTCACCACAGGGGACAGATACGCAGTATTTT. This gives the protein CASSPQGTDTQYF.

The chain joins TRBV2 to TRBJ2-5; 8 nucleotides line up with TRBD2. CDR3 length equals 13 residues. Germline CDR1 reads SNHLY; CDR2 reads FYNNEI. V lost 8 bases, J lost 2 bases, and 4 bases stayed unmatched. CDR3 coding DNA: TGTGCCAGCGTAGCGGGGATTCAAGAGACCCAGTACTTC. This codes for CASVAGIQETQYF.

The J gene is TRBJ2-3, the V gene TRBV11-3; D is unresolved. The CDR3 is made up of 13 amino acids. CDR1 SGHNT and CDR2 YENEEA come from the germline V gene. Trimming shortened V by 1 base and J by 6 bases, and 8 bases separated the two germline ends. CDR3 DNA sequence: TGTGCCAGCAGCTTAGGCAGGTCCGATACGCAGTATTTT. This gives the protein CASSLGRSDTQYF.

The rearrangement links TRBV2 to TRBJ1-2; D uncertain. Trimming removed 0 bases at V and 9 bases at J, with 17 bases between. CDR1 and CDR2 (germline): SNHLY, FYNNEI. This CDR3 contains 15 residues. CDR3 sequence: CASSEALQAVGSYTF. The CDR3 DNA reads TGTGCCAGCAGTGAAGCGCTTCAAGCGGTTGGGAGCTACACCTTC.

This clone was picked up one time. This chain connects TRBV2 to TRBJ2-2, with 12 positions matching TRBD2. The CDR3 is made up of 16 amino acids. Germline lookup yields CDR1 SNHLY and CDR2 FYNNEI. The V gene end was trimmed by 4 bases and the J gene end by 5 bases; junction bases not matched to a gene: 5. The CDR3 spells CASSATSGSSTGELFF. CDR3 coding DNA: TGTGCCAGCAGTGCGACTAGCGGGAGTTCTACCGGGGAGCTGTTTTTT.

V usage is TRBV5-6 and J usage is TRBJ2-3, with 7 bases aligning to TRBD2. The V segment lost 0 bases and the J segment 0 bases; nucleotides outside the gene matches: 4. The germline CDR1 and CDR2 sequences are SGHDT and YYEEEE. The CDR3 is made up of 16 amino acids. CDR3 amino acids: CASSLAAGESTDTQYF. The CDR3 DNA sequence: TGTGCCAGCAGCTTGGCTGCGGGGGAGAGCACAGATACGCAGTATTTT.

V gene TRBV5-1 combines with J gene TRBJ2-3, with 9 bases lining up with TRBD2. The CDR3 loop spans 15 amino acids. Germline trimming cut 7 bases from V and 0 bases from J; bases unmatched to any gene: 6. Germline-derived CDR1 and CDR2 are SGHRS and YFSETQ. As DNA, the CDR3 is TGCGCCAGCTACCCTAGCGGGGCAAGCACAGATACGCAGTATTTT. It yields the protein CASYPSGASTDTQYF. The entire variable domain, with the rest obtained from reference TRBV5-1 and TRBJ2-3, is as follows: KAGVTQTPRYLIKTRGQQVTLSCSPISGHRSVSWYQQTPGQGLQFLFEYFSETQRNKGNFPGRFSGRQFSNSRSEMNVSTLELGDSALYLCASYPSGASTDTQYFGPGTRLTVL.

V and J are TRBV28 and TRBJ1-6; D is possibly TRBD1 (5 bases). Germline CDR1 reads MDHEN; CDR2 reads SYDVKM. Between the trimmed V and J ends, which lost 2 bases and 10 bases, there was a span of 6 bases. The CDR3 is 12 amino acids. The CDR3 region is CASSLGASPLHF. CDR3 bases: TGTGCCAGCAGTTTAGGGGCCTCACCCCTCCACTTT.

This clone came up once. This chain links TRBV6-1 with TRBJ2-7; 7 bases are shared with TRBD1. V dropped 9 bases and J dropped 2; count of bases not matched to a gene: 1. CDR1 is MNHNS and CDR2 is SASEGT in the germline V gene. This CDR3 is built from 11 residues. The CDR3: CASQGAYEQYF. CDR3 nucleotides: TGTGCCAGTCAGGGGGCCTACGAGCAGTACTTC.

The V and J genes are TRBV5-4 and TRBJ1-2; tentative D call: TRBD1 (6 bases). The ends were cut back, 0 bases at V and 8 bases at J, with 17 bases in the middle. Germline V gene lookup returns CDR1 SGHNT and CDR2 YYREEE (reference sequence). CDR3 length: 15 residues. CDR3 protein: CASSLVSPGASGYTF. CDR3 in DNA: TGTGCCAGCAGCTTGGTGTCGCCAGGGGCGTCCGGCTACACCTTC.

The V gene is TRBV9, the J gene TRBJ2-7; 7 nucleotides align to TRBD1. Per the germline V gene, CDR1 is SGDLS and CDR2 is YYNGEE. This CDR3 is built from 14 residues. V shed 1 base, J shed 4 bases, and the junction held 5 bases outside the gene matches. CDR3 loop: CASSVTDRVYEQYF. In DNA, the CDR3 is TGTGCCAGCAGCGTAACCGACAGGGTTTACGAGCAGTACTTC. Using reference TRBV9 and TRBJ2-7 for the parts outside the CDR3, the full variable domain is DSGVTQTPKHLITATGQRVTLRCSPRSGDLSVYWYQQSLDQGLQFLIQYYNGEERAKGNILERFSAQQFPDLHSELNLSSLELGDSALYFCASSVTDRVYEQYFGPGTRLTVT.